This T cell receptor (beta chain) was found in a study of cytomegalovirus exposure and HLA in healthy donors. Turning to the study itself: Most donors, around 81% of a few hundred genotyped, fell in the Caucasian-associated ancestry cluster. The study, taken as a whole, reports: The analysis excluded some indistinguishable V segments, including TRBV6-2 and TRBV6-3.

V lost 6 bases and J lost 4; bases outside the gene matches: 9. The germline CDR1 and CDR2 sequences are MNHEY and SMNVEV (reference sequence). The CDR3 is 17 amino acids. The PCR made use of 60 Vbeta and 13 Jbeta primers. This table comes from immunoSEQ multiplex PCR, and its TCRdb copy is limited to in-frame clones, with some not included. The sample consists of 100,000 to 150,000 clones, approximately 78% of them appearing once. This clone was picked up a small number of times. Its cognate antigen is unknown. Sequences were obtained from PBMCs. This TCR was recovered from a man under 40 in good health and CMV-seropositive. J is TRBJ2-1 and V is TRBV27; TRBD2 matches 13 bases. CDR3 sequence reads: CASRSAGTSGNYNEQFF. In DNA, the CDR3 is TGTGCCAGCAGATCGGCCGGGACTAGCGGGAATTACAATGAGCAGTTCTTC.